This T cell receptor (beta chain) is from a study of blood T cell repertoires in COVID-19. The protocol was immunoSEQ multiplex PCR, while the TCRdb copy is restricted to in-frame clones and leaves out a portion. Seen here are about 90,000 clones, 77% observed once, and the top ten hold roughly 10%. With 4 bases removed from V and 6 bases from J, the gap between germline ends came to 13 bases. The germline V gene encodes CDR1 MNHEY and CDR2 SMNVEV (reference sequence). The CDR3 contains 13 residues. The sequence came from a woman of 80 years or more with acute or convalescent COVID-19. The sample was peripheral blood. V is TRBV27 and J is TRBJ2-7, with D possibly being TRBD1 (6 bases). The CDR3 sequence is CASSSNTGIEQYF. The DNA of the CDR3 is TGTGCCAGCAGTTCAAATACAGGGATCGAGCAGTACTTC.